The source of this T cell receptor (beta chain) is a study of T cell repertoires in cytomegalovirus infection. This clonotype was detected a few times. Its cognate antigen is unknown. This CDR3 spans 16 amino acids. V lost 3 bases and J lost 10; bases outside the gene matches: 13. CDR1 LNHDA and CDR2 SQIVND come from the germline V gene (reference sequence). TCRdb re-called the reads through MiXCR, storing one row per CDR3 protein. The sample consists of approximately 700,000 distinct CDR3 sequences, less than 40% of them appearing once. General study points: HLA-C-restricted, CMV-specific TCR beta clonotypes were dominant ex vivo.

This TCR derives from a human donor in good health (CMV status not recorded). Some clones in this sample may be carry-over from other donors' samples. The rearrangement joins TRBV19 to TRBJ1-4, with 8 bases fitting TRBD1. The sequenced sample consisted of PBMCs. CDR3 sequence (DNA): TGTGCCAGTAGTATCCCCGGGACAGGTGCCCTTGGAAAACTGTTTTTT. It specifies CASSIPGTGALGKLFF.